This is a list of T cell receptor beta chains from one sample in a study of molecular identifiers for immune sequencing clone quantification. TCRdb re-analysed the PCR reads in MiXCR, keeping a single row per CDR3 protein. The sample has tens of thousands of distinct CDR3 sequences; under 20% are singletons. Material for sequencing was naive CD8+ T cells from blood, with Jurkat cell RNA spiked in. The receptors originated from a human donor in good health. Some libraries in this study had Jurkat cell RNA spiked in. The CDR3 runs from the conserved cysteine through the conserved F or W. A D gene is named only where the DNA matches it firmly. Clone size, where shown, is once, few, many, or a class for clones that have expanded.

abundance: NA
j_gene: TRBJ1-2
v_gene: TRBV20-1
d_gene: NA
CDR3nt: TGCAGTGCTCCCGGGGAGGGAGCTAACTATGGCTACACCTTC
CDR3aa: CSAPGEGANYGYTF

abundance: NA
j_gene: TRBJ2-1
v_gene: TRBV24-1
d_gene: NA
CDR3nt: TGTGCCACCAGTGAAACTGGGGGGAGGTACAATGAGCAGTTCTTC
CDR3aa: CATSETGGRYNEQFF

abundance: many
j_gene: TRBJ2-7
v_gene: TRBV7-9
d_gene: TRBD1
CDR3nt: TGTGCCAGCAGCTTAAGGGAGACAGGGGACTACGAGCAGTACTTC
CDR3aa: CASSLRETGDYEQYF

abundance: many
j_gene: TRBJ1-3
v_gene: TRBV4-3
d_gene: NA
CDR3nt: TGCGCCAGCAGCTCCGGGGATTCTGGAAACACCATATATTTT
CDR3aa: CASSSGDSGNTIYF

abundance: many
j_gene: TRBJ2-5
v_gene: TRBV20-1
d_gene: TRBD2
CDR3nt: TGCAGTGCAACCGGGGGGGAGGAGACCCAGTACTTC
CDR3aa: CSATGGEETQYF

abundance: few
j_gene: TRBJ2-7
v_gene: TRBV20-1
d_gene: NA
CDR3nt: TGCAGTGCTACCCTAGGGGCCCCCTACGAGCAGTACTTC
CDR3aa: CSATLGAPYEQYF

abundance: NA
j_gene: TRBJ2-7
v_gene: TRBV25-1
d_gene: TRBD1
CDR3nt: TGTGCCAGCAGTGACATCTGCGGGACAGGGAGCCCCTGCGAGCAGTACTTC
CDR3aa: CASSDICGTGSPCEQYF

abundance: few
j_gene: TRBJ1-2
v_gene: TRBV7-6
d_gene: NA
CDR3nt: TGTGCCAGCAGCTTATTTGCGGCGTATGGCTACACCTTC
CDR3aa: CASSLFAAYGYTF

abundance: NA
j_gene: TRBJ1-6
v_gene: TRBV28
d_gene: NA
CDR3nt: TGTGCCAGCAGTTTCCTCATCAGTTCACCCCTCCACTTT
CDR3aa: CASSFLISSPLHF

abundance: many
j_gene: TRBJ1-1
v_gene: TRBV19
d_gene: NA
CDR3nt: TGTGCCAGTAGTATATTTGCCGCAACTGAAGCTTTCTTT
CDR3aa: CASSIFAATEAFF

abundance: many
j_gene: TRBJ2-6
v_gene: TRBV6-2/TRBV6-3
d_gene: TRBD2
CDR3nt: TGTGCCAGCAGTTTACCGGGAGGTCCAGGGGGGGCCAACGTCCTGACTTTC
CDR3aa: CASSLPGGPGGANVLTF

abundance: NA
j_gene: TRBJ2-7
v_gene: TRBV7-8
d_gene: NA
CDR3nt: TGTGCCAGCAGCTTAATTGCGGGTAGCACCTACGAGCAGTACTTC
CDR3aa: CASSLIAGSTYEQYF

abundance: many
j_gene: TRBJ2-7
v_gene: TRBV12-3/TRBV12-4
d_gene: NA
CDR3nt: TGTGCCACATCCCTAGGGCAGGCCACCTACGAGCAGTACTTC
CDR3aa: CATSLGQATYEQYF

abundance: many
j_gene: TRBJ2-3
v_gene: TRBV28
d_gene: NA
CDR3nt: TGTGCCAGCAGTTCCTCCGCCTCGGACTCAACCACAGATACGCAGTATTTT
CDR3aa: CASSSSASDSTTDTQYF

abundance: NA
j_gene: TRBJ2-1
v_gene: TRBV7-9
d_gene: TRBD2
CDR3nt: TGTGCCAGCAGCTCCGGACTAGCGGGAGGCCACTACAATGAGCAGTTCTTC
CDR3aa: CASSSGLAGGHYNEQFF

abundance: many
j_gene: TRBJ2-1
v_gene: TRBV28
d_gene: NA
CDR3nt: TGTGCCAGCGGGGGGGCGGGAGAGCAGTTCTTC
CDR3aa: CASGGAGEQFF

abundance: NA
j_gene: TRBJ2-1
v_gene: TRBV2
d_gene: TRBD2
CDR3nt: TGTGCCAGCAGTGACGAGACTAGCGGAAGACTAACCCCTTACAATGAGCAGTTCTTC
CDR3aa: CASSDETSGRLTPYNEQFF

abundance: many
j_gene: TRBJ2-7
v_gene: TRBV7-2
d_gene: NA
CDR3nt: TGTGCCAGCAGCATTAGTAGCGCGTCATCCTACGAGCAGTACTTC
CDR3aa: CASSISSASSYEQYF

abundance: NA
j_gene: TRBJ2-1
v_gene: TRBV10-3
d_gene: NA
CDR3nt: TGTGCCATCAGTGAAAACAGGCCGAGCTCCTACAATGAGCAGTTCTTC
CDR3aa: CAISENRPSSYNEQFF

abundance: many
j_gene: TRBJ2-5
v_gene: TRBV28
d_gene: NA
CDR3nt: TGTGCCAGCAGTCTACTGACAGCCGCGCAAGAGACCCAGTACTTC
CDR3aa: CASSLLTAAQETQYF

abundance: many
j_gene: TRBJ1-4
v_gene: TRBV3-1
d_gene: NA
CDR3nt: TGTGCCAGCAGCCAAATGGGGTATAGGGCTGAAAAACTGTTTTTT
CDR3aa: CASSQMGYRAEKLFF

abundance: NA
j_gene: TRBJ2-1
v_gene: TRBV12-3/TRBV12-4
d_gene: TRBD2
CDR3nt: TGTGCCAGCAGTTTCGGCGGGAGCATCAATGAGCAGTTCTTC
CDR3aa: CASSFGGSINEQFF

abundance: few
j_gene: TRBJ1-3
v_gene: TRBV7-9
d_gene: NA
CDR3nt: TGTGCCAGCTATACCGGAAACACCATATATTTT
CDR3aa: CASYTGNTIYF

abundance: many
j_gene: TRBJ2-1
v_gene: TRBV12-3/TRBV12-4
d_gene: TRBD2
CDR3nt: TGTGCCAGCTCCTCTACGGGACTAGCGGGACCCAATGAGCAGTTCTTC
CDR3aa: CASSSTGLAGPNEQFF

abundance: many
j_gene: TRBJ2-7
v_gene: TRBV7-8
d_gene: NA
CDR3nt: TGTGCCAGCAGCTTAGCCCCGGGCCCTCGAGAGCAGTACTTC
CDR3aa: CASSLAPGPREQYF

abundance: many
j_gene: TRBJ2-7
v_gene: TRBV3-1
d_gene: NA
CDR3nt: TGTGCCAGCAGCTTCCAGACACTCTCCTACGAGCAGTACTTC
CDR3aa: CASSFQTLSYEQYF

abundance: many
j_gene: TRBJ2-5
v_gene: TRBV4-3
d_gene: TRBD2
CDR3nt: TGCGCCAGCAGCCAAGGACTAGTGGGAGGGGAGACCCAGTACTTC
CDR3aa: CASSQGLVGGETQYF

abundance: many
j_gene: TRBJ2-7
v_gene: TRBV20-1
d_gene: TRBD2
CDR3nt: TGCAGTGCTAGGGAGCGGGACCGCGTCTACGAGCAGTACTTC
CDR3aa: CSARERDRVYEQYF

abundance: many
j_gene: TRBJ2-3
v_gene: TRBV28
d_gene: NA
CDR3nt: TGTGCCAGCAGTTCGGGCGGAGATACGCAGTATTTT
CDR3aa: CASSSGGDTQYF

abundance: few
j_gene: TRBJ2-7
v_gene: TRBV13
d_gene: NA
CDR3nt: TGTGCCAGCAGCTTCCCCCCAGCGCCTGGCGAGCAGTACTTC
CDR3aa: CASSFPPAPGEQYF

abundance: few
j_gene: TRBJ2-1
v_gene: TRBV9
d_gene: NA
CDR3nt: TGTGCCAGCAGCGCCCCCCCAACGGGGAACAACAATGAGCAGTTCTTC
CDR3aa: CASSAPPTGNNNEQFF

abundance: many
j_gene: TRBJ2-7
v_gene: TRBV27
d_gene: NA
CDR3nt: TGTGCCAGCAGTTCTACAGCGGGCGAACTATTATACGAGCAGTACTTC
CDR3aa: CASSSTAGELLYEQYF

abundance: many
j_gene: TRBJ2-7
v_gene: TRBV7-2
d_gene: TRBD2
CDR3nt: TGTGCCAGCAGCTTAGCGGGTAGCGGGAGGGCCGAGCAGTACTTC
CDR3aa: CASSLAGSGRAEQYF

abundance: NA
j_gene: TRBJ2-7
v_gene: TRBV28
d_gene: NA
CDR3nt: TGTGCCAGCAGCGATACTCTCGGGACGGGTCCCTACGAGCAGTACTTC
CDR3aa: CASSDTLGTGPYEQYF

abundance: many
j_gene: TRBJ1-5
v_gene: TRBV7-8
d_gene: NA
CDR3nt: TGTGCCAGCAACCCCGGTAGGGGGAATCAGCCCCAGCATTTT
CDR3aa: CASNPGRGNQPQHF

abundance: many
j_gene: TRBJ2-3
v_gene: TRBV7-9
d_gene: TRBD2
CDR3nt: TGTGCCAGCGAGCCAGCGGGAGTTCCCACTGTCACAGATACGCAGTATTTT
CDR3aa: CASEPAGVPTVTDTQYF

abundance: many
j_gene: TRBJ1-5
v_gene: TRBV7-6
d_gene: NA
CDR3nt: TGTGCCAGCAGCTTCGGGCAGCGGTATAGCAATCAGCCCCAGCATTTT
CDR3aa: CASSFGQRYSNQPQHF

abundance: NA
j_gene: TRBJ1-2
v_gene: TRBV29-1
d_gene: NA
CDR3nt: TGCAGCGTTGATGACCGGACAAGCCCTTATGGCTACACCTTC
CDR3aa: CSVDDRTSPYGYTF

abundance: many
j_gene: TRBJ2-1
v_gene: TRBV9
d_gene: TRBD2
CDR3nt: TGTGCCAGCAGCGTGGGAGCTAGCGGTTACAATGAGCAGTTCTTC
CDR3aa: CASSVGASGYNEQFF

abundance: NA
j_gene: TRBJ2-1
v_gene: TRBV7-2
d_gene: NA
CDR3nt: TGTGCCAGCAGCTCGCTCCTCGGATACAATGAGCAGTTCTTC
CDR3aa: CASSSLLGYNEQFF

abundance: many
j_gene: TRBJ2-7
v_gene: TRBV6-6
d_gene: TRBD1
CDR3nt: TGTGCCATCAAGGGCCCCAGGGGGCGCGTAAGTCCGGCCGAGCAGTACTTC
CDR3aa: CAIKGPRGRVSPAEQYF

abundance: many
j_gene: TRBJ1-1
v_gene: TRBV6-2/TRBV6-3
d_gene: NA
CDR3nt: TGTGCCAGCAGCGACTGGGGACAGAACACTGAAGCTTTCTTT
CDR3aa: CASSDWGQNTEAFF

abundance: few
j_gene: TRBJ1-1
v_gene: TRBV29-1
d_gene: NA
CDR3nt: TGCAGCGTTGAAGATCCGAGCGCTGAAGCTTTCTTT
CDR3aa: CSVEDPSAEAFF

abundance: many
j_gene: TRBJ2-7
v_gene: TRBV12-3/TRBV12-4
d_gene: NA
CDR3nt: TGTGCCAGCAGTTTAGTGGACCTCTACGAGCAGTACTTC
CDR3aa: CASSLVDLYEQYF

abundance: many
j_gene: TRBJ1-4
v_gene: TRBV29-1
d_gene: NA
CDR3nt: TGCAGCGTTGAAGATTGGGGGGAACTGTTTTTT
CDR3aa: CSVEDWGELFF

abundance: NA
j_gene: TRBJ1-4
v_gene: TRBV19
d_gene: NA
CDR3nt: TGTGCCAGTAGTATCTTTCCGGGGGAAAAACTGTTTTTT
CDR3aa: CASSIFPGEKLFF

abundance: many
j_gene: TRBJ2-1
v_gene: TRBV3-1
d_gene: NA
CDR3nt: TGTGCCAGCAGCCACGGACCCAGGGATGGGTACAATGAGCAGTTCTTC
CDR3aa: CASSHGPRDGYNEQFF

abundance: once
j_gene: TRBJ2-2
v_gene: TRBV28
d_gene: NA
CDR3nt: TGTGCCAGCAGTTTGCGAGTAGCCGGGGAGCTGTTTTTT
CDR3aa: CASSLRVAGELFF

abundance: few
j_gene: TRBJ2-3
v_gene: TRBV27
d_gene: TRBD2
CDR3nt: TGTGCCAGCAGTTTAGGCGGGAGGGTGGCAGATACGCAGTATTTT
CDR3aa: CASSLGGRVADTQYF

abundance: many
j_gene: TRBJ2-7
v_gene: TRBV7-2
d_gene: TRBD2
CDR3nt: TGTGCCAGCAGCTTCGGGCGGGAGGGGCACGAGCAGTACTTC
CDR3aa: CASSFGREGHEQYF

abundance: many
j_gene: TRBJ2-3
v_gene: TRBV7-9
d_gene: NA
CDR3nt: TGTGCCAGCAGCTTAGCTGGGCCCACAGATACGCAGTATTTT
CDR3aa: CASSLAGPTDTQYF

abundance: many
j_gene: TRBJ2-3
v_gene: TRBV6-2/TRBV6-3
d_gene: NA
CDR3nt: TGTGCCAGCAGTCCCCTAGGACAGCGGACAGATACGCAGTATTTT
CDR3aa: CASSPLGQRTDTQYF

abundance: NA
j_gene: TRBJ2-3
v_gene: TRBV7-8
d_gene: NA
CDR3nt: TGTGCCAGCAGCCAGACAGCAGATACGCAGTATTTT
CDR3aa: CASSQTADTQYF